This TCR beta chain was recorded in a study of cytomegalovirus exposure and HLA in healthy donors. As to this clone: Its antigen is unidentified.

Study conclusions and caveats: Analyzed later, most CMV-associated TCR beta chains appeared HLA-restricted.

PCR was performed using 60 Vbeta and 13 Jbeta primers. Only in-frame clones appear in the TCRdb table, and some are missing; sequencing was by immunoSEQ multiplex PCR. This sample has 150,000 to 200,000 clones, with roughly 84% found just once. J was trimmed by 5 bases and V by 0 bases; bases with no gene match: 9. This CDR3 is built from 16 residues. Germline-derived CDR1 and CDR2 are MNHEY and SVGAGI. The TCR comes from a boy aged 5-17 years in good health and CMV-seronegative. Sequenced: PBMCs. This chain joins TRBV6-5 and TRBJ2-7, with 8 bases that match TRBD1. DNA of the CDR3: TGTGCCAGCAGTTACTCGGAGGACAGGGTGCGTCACGAGCAGTACTTC. Translation gives CASSYSEDRVRHEQYF.